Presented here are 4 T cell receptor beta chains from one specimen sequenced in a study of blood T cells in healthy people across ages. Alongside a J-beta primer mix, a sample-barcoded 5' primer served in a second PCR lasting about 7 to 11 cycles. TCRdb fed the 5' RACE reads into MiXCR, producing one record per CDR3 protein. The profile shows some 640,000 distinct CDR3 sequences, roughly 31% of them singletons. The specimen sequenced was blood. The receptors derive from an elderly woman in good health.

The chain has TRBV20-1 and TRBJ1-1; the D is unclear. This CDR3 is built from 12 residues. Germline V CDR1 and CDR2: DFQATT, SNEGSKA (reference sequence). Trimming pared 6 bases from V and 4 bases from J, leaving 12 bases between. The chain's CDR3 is CSAFGESTEAFF. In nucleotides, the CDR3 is TGCAGTGCCTTTGGGGAGTCCACTGAAGCTTTCTTT.

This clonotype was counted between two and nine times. The CDR3 region is CASSPGSDGEQFF. The CDR3 DNA sequence: TGTGCCAGCTCACCGGGATCCGACGGTGAGCAGTTCTTC. V is TRBV18 and J is TRBJ2-1; no clear D gene. V lost 3 bases, J lost 9 bases, and 12 bases lay in between. The CDR3 length is 13 residues. Germline V gene sequence: CDR1 KGHSH, CDR2 LQKENI.

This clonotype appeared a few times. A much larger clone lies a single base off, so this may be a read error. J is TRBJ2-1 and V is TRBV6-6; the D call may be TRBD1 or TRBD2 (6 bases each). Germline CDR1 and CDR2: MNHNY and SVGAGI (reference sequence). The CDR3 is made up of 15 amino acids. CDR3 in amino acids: CASSYYRGLYSEQFF. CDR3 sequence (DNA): TGTGCCAGCAGTTACTATCGGGGGCTGTACAGTGAGCAGTTCTTC.

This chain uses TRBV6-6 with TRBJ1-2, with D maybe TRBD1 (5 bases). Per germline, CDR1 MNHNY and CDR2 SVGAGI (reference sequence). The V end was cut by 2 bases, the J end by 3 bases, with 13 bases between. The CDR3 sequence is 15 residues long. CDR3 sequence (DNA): TGTGCCAGCAGTTACAGTAGACAGCGACACTATGGCTACACCTTC. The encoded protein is CASSYSRQRHYGYTF.